The source of this T cell receptor beta chain is a study of T cell responses to AZD1222 COVID-19 vaccine. TCRdb keeps only in-frame clones here, not all; method: immunoSEQ multiplex PCR. The sample contains approximately 28,000 clones, 93% of which appear only once. V lost 4 bases and J lost 4; bases outside the gene matches: 3. Germline CDR1 reads LNHDA; CDR2 reads SQIVND (reference sequence). The CDR3 loop spans 14 amino acids. The receptor's source is an adult in good health. The chain recombines TRBV19 with TRBJ1-5; 8 nucleotides line up with TRBD1. Source: peripheral blood, taken on day 0 of AZD1222 vaccination. The chain's CDR3 is CASSTDRENQPQHF. DNA of the CDR3: TGTGCCAGTAGTACGGACAGGGAGAATCAGCCCCAGCATTTT.